This T cell receptor (beta chain) was identified in a study of lymphopenia after photon versus proton radiotherapy. Study results and limitations: Under photons, naive T cells and diversity fell while effector/memory populations rose. Better survival with proton therapy was suggested as possible, not demonstrated. After lymphocyte nadir, photon-treated repertoires showed oligoclonal expansion, especially CD8+ Temra. Post-nadir TCR diversity decline inversely tracked overall survival among those who died.

TCRdb's copy holds only in-frame clones and misses some; the assay was immunoSEQ multiplex PCR. The sample shows about 68,000 clones, roughly 91% of them seen only once. This clone was picked up a small number of times. The target antigen is unknown. V was pared by 6 bases and J by 4 bases, with 16 bases between. CDR3 size: 15 residues. CDR1 LNHDA and CDR2 SQIVND come from the germline V gene (reference sequence). This TCR derives from a woman in her 70s with pancreatic cancer. The sample was peripheral blood, taken from a patient treated with photon-based radiotherapy. The gene calls are TRBV19 and TRBJ1-5; no clear D gene. The CDR3 nucleotides are TGTGCCAGTAGACTCACGGTTCGTGGAAATCAGCCCCAGCATTTT. Translation gives CASRLTVRGNQPQHF.